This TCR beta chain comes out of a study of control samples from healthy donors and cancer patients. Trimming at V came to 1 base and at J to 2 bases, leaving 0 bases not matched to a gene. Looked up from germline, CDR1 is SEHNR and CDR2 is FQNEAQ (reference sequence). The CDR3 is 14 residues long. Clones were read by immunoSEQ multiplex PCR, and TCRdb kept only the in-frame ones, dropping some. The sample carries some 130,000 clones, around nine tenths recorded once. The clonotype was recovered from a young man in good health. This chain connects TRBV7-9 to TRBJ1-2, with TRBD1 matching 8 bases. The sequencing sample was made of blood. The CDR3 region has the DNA TGTGCCAGCAGCTTAGGGACAGGGAACTATGGCTACACCTTC. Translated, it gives CASSLGTGNYGYTF.